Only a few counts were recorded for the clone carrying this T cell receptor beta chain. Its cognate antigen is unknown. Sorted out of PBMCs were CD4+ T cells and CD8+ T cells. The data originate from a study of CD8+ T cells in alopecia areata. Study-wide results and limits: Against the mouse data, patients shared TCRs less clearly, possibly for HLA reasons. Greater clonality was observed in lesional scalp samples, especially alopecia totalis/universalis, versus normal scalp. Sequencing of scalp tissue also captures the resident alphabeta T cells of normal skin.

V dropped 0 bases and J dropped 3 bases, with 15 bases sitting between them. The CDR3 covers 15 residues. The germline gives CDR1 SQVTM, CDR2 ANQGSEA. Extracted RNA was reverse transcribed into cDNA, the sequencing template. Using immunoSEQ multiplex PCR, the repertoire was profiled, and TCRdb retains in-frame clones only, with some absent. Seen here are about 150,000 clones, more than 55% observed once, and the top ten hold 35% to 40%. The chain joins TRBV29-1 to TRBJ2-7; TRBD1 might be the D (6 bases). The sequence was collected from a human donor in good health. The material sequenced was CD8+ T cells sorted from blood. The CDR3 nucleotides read TGCAGCGTTGAAGACGGGGACACTGGGTTCTACGAGCAGTACTTC. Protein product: CSVEDGDTGFYEQYF.